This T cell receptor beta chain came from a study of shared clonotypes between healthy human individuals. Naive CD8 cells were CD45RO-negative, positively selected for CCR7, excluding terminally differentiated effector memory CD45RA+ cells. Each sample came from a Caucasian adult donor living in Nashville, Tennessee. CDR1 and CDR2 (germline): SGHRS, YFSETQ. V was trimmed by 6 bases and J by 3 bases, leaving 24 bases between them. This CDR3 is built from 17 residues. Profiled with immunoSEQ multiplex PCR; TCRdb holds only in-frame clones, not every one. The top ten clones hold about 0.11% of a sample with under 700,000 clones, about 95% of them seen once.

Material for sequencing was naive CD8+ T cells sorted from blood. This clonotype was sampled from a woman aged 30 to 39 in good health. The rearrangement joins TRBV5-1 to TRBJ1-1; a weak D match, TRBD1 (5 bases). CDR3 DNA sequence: TGCGCCAGCACTCCCTGGGCAGTAGGGGTAGGGGACACTGAAGCTTTCTTT. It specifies CASTPWAVGVGDTEAFF. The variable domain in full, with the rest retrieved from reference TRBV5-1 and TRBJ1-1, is KAGVTQTPRYLIKTRGQQVTLSCSPISGHRSVSWYQQTPGQGLQFLFEYFSETQRNKGNFPGRFSGRQFSNSRSEMNVSTLELGDSALYLCASTPWAVGVGDTEAFFGQGTRLTVV.